The source of this T cell receptor beta chain is a study of T cell changes during pregnancy in multiple sclerosis (dated by TCRdb to 2018 to 2020). For context, the study as a whole: The study looked at changes in the T cell repertoire across pregnancy in women with multiple sclerosis.

Ends trimmed: V by 4 bases, J by 1 base; bases unmatched to a gene: 4. For CDR1 and CDR2, the germline V gene (reference sequence) lists PRHDT and FYEKMQ. The CDR3 has 15 amino acids, counting the end cysteine and phenylalanine. CDR3 DNA only is kept here, 45 bases in frame from base 1. About this clone itself: What antigen it recognizes has not been identified. Base qualities were left out, and no much larger clone turns up one base away.

The library was prepared using the immunoSEQ multiplex PCR assay. TCRdb limited this immuneACCESS table to in-frame rearrangements with V and J called. A share of clones is missing; checked studies link under half to unresolved V genes, and the rest is unexplained. Across this sample there are 35,000 to 40,000 clones, with about 92% seen only once. The ten largest clones represent around 6% of the sample. Here the chain combines TRBV13 and TRBJ2-1, with TRBD1 identical over 7 junction bases. The clonotype comes from a female donor with multiple sclerosis, enrolled in a pregnancy study. The specimen was CD8+ T cells from peripheral blood mononuclear cells, collected in the third trimester of pregnancy. For the CDR3, the sequence is CASSWRQGSYNEQFF. The DNA is as follows: TGTGCCAGCAGCTGGCGACAGGGATCCTACAATGAGCAGTTCTTC.